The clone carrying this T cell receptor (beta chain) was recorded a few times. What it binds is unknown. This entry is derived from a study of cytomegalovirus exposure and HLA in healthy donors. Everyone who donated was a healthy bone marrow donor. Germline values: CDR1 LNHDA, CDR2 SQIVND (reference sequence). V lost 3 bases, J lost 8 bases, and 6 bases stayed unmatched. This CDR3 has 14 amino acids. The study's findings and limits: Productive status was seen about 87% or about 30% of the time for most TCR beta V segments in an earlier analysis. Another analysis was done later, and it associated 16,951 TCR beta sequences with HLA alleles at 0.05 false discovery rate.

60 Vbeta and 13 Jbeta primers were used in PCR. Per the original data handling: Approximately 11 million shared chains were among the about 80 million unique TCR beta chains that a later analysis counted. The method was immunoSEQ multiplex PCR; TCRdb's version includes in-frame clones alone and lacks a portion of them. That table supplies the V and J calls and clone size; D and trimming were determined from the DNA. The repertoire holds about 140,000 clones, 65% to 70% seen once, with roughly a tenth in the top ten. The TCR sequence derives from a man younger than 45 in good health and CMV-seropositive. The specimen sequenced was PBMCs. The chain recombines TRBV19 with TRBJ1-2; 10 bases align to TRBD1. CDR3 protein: CASSMGQGSGGYTF. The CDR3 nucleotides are TGTGCCAGTAGTATGGGACAGGGGAGTGGGGGCTACACCTTC. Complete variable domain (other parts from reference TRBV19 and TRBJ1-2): DGGITQSPKYLFRKEGQNVTLSCEQNLNHDAMYWYRQDPGQGLRLIYYSQIVNDFQKGDIAEGYSVSREKKESFPLTVTSAQKNPTAFYLCASSMGQGSGGYTFGSGTRLTVV.